A single TCR beta chain is shown here with its context. The target of this receptor is not known. Base-call qualities are not available, and no considerably larger clone is one nucleotide away. This specimen belongs to a study of beta chain features in type 1 diabetes (dated by TCRdb to the late 2010s). Context from the whole study: Patients and healthy donors did not differ in mean age, gender distribution, total cell number or subset yield. In the study, TCRB repertoires of sorted circulating CD4+ T cell subsets from recently diagnosed type 1 diabetes patients were compared with those of matched healthy donors. A total of roughly 100 million sorted cells were examined across all samples, and the number of cells per subset was strongly correlated with RNA yield. Regulatory and stem cell-like memory subsets were isolated from only 8 patients and roughly 8 healthy donors, whereas naive and central memory subsets came from all 30 or so donors.

Each donor gave one peripheral blood draw, approximately 100 mL on average, collected into heparinised tubes. Naive, central memory, regulatory and stem cell-like memory CD4+ T cells were sorted on a BD FACSAria II using a panel including CD45RO, CCR7, CD25, CD127, CD95 and CD27. Purity was above 95% for every sorted population. PBMCs were isolated immediately by Lymphoprep density gradient centrifugation and stained directly without culture. Samples were stained and sorted in pairs, with one healthy donor and one patient per experiment, so that batch effects were minimized. The entire isolated RNA was reverse transcribed using the High Capacity cDNA Reverse Transcription Kit, and thus expressed TCRB transcripts were sequenced. Deep immunoSEQ sequencing was performed on naive, central memory and regulatory T cell samples, with an average of roughly 3.5 million total reads per sample. Sorted cells were lysed in RLT buffer, and RNA was extracted using DNase-treated RNeasy Micro or Mini kits according to cell number. To prevent cross-contamination, every cell subset was processed on its own, while patient and healthy donor samples were processed together. Using the immunoSEQ multiplex PCR, TCRB sequences were amplified from cDNA into 87-bp fragments spanning the CDR3 region. Sequencing of the amplicons was performed on the Illumina HiSeq platform. As for how the authors treated the data: Synthetic template baselines were used to correct PCR bias computationally, reads within Hamming distance 2 were collapsed, and singletons that could not be merged were discarded. Reads were aligned to IMGT to assign V, D and J genes, CDR3 length, and insertions or deletions at six rearrangement sites. Within each subset, clonotype counts were normalized to sorted cell number, after which true diversity and Gini coefficients were computed with the tcR R package. The overlap coefficient, calculated on TCRB nucleotide sequences, was used to measure repertoire sharing. TCRdb's version of the immuneACCESS table is confined to in-frame rearrangements and falls short of the full clone set. An unresolved V gene accounts for under half of the shortfall where checked; the remainder is of unknown origin. V, J and clone size reflect that table, while D and trimming were determined from the DNA. The sample profile shows 330,000 or so clones; 11% to 15% of them were found once. More than 6.5% of the sample is held by the ten biggest clonotypes.

What the research found in general, with its limitations: Because the HLA sub-analyses included only small numbers of individuals, any influence of HLA type on TCRB rearrangement was left unresolved. At VDJ recombination sites, patients with type 1 diabetes made fewer insertions and deleted more nucleotides, a pattern implying thymic rearrangement abnormalities. Because cDNA was sequenced instead of genomic DNA, activated cells with high expression could be over-represented, although the groups did not differ in activation or CD3 levels. In all four CD4+ subsets, TCRB CDR3 length was moderately but significantly shorter in type 1 diabetes patients. Shorter templates might be favored by PCR, yet because patient and control samples were amplified and corrected together, any such skew would affect both groups equally. Naive, central memory and regulatory TCRB repertoires appeared more similar among patients than among healthy donors.

This receptor was taken from a man younger than 40 in good health. Sequenced material: central memory CD4+ T cells from blood.

The base sequence is TGTGCCAGCAGCCCCCCCGGGGGAAATGAGCAGTTCTTC. It encodes CASSPPGGNEQFF. The chain joins TRBV7-3 to TRBJ2-1; a tentative D match to TRBD2 spans 6 bases. At the junction V is shortened by 5 bases and J by 7 bases, with 12 bases in between. The germline V gene encodes CDR1 SGHTA and CDR2 FQGTGA. The CDR3 numbers 13 residues from cysteine through phenylalanine. The CDR3 DNA has 39 bases and is translated from base 1.